The 9 T cell receptor beta chains below were found in one sample sequenced in a study of breast tumors, draining lymph nodes, adjacent tissues. TCRdb reprocessed the multiplex PCR reads via MiXCR and lists one record per CDR3 protein. The data hold approximately 130,000 distinct CDR3 sequences, with 20% to 25% observed a single time. The lymph nodes were axillary draining lymph nodes from breast cancer patients. The sequencing input was axillary lymph node tissue. The receptors derive from a female donor with breast cancer. Some clones in this sample may be carry-over from other donors' samples.

This clonotype was picked up many times. The rearrangement joins TRBV7-9 to TRBJ2-3; 12 nucleotides align to TRBD2. With 5 bases clipped from V and 4 bases from J, the junction kept 4 bases outside the gene matches. The CDR3 sequence is 15 residues long. The V gene's germline CDR1 is SEHNR and CDR2 FQNEAQ (reference sequence). CDR3 region: CASSPGLAGPDTQYF. The CDR3 nucleotides read TGTGCCAGCAGCCCCGGACTAGCGGGGCCAGATACGCAGTATTTT.

This clonotype has just a few counts. This chain joins TRBV27 and TRBJ2-1; D possibly corresponds to TRBD1 (5 bases). Looked up from germline, CDR1 is MNHEY and CDR2 is SMNVEV (reference sequence). The length of the CDR3 is 13 residues. V lost 8 bases to trimming and J lost 2 bases, with 10 bases between them. The chain's CDR3 is CASGHEPYNEQFF. The CDR3 region has the DNA TGTGCCAGCGGACACGAACCCTACAATGAGCAGTTCTTC.

This clonotype was detected ten times or more. The chain employs TRBV2 and TRBJ2-5; TRBD1 or TRBD2 may be the D gene (5 bases each). V lost 0 bases, J lost 4 bases, and 12 bases lay in between. This CDR3 contains 15 residues. Looked up from germline, CDR1 is SNHLY and CDR2 is FYNNEI. CDR3 in amino acids: CASSEARGERETQYF. In DNA form, the CDR3 reads TGTGCCAGCAGTGAAGCGCGAGGGGAACGAGAGACCCAGTACTTC.

This clonotype has ten or more counts. This chain joins TRBV11-2 and TRBJ2-7; 9 bases map to TRBD1. V gave up 5 bases and J gave up 5 bases; unmatched junction bases: 4. The CDR3 runs 13 residues. Germline CDR1 reads SGHAT; CDR2 reads FQNNGV. CDR3 sequence: CASSQDRGHEQYF. For the CDR3, the DNA is TGTGCCAGCAGCCAGGACAGGGGCCACGAGCAGTACTTC.

This clonotype was detected a few times. A much larger clone sits a single nucleotide away, making a read error possible. Lacking the conserved final phenylalanine or tryptophan, this CDR3 likely reflects a read error. The J gene is TRBJ2-7, the V gene TRBV12-3 or TRBV12-4, with TRBD2 as a possible D gene (5 bases). The length of the CDR3 is 13 residues. V shed 2 bases and J shed 7 bases, with 12 bases lying between them. This chain's CDR3 is CASSLKVRGEQYL. The CDR3 coding sequence is TGTGCCAGCAGTTTAAAGGTCAGAGGGGAGCAGTACCTC.

This chain uses TRBV28 with TRBJ2-7; the match to TRBD1 covers 8 bases. Germline V gives CDR1 MDHEN, CDR2 SYDVKM. This CDR3 comprises 15 residues. The V gene end was trimmed by 8 bases and the J gene end by 2 bases; junction bases not matched to a gene: 11. The DNA for the CDR3 is TGTGCCAGCCGACCCCCAGGGGGCACCCCCTACGAGCAGTACTTC. Its translation is CASRPPGGTPYEQYF.

Regarding this clonotype: Just one base apart from a much larger clone, this may be a read error. V gene TRBV20-1 combines with J gene TRBJ2-2; the match to TRBD2 covers 7 bases. Germline CDR1 DFQATT, CDR2 SNEGSKA (reference sequence). The CDR3 covers 15 residues. V trimming: 5 bases; J trimming: 3 bases; junction bases outside the gene matches: 9. The CDR3 sequence is CSAGDGRIDTGELFF. In nucleotides, the CDR3 is TGCAGTGCTGGCGACGGGAGGATAGACACCGGGGAGCTGTTTTTT.

This clonotype was seen ten or more times. This sequence joins TRBV6-1 and TRBJ2-7; TRBD2 aligns across 7 bases. The germline V gene has CDR1 MNHNS and CDR2 SASEGT. This CDR3 comprises 14 residues. Trimming cost V 0 bases and J 7 bases; bases outside gene matches: 6. CDR3 protein: CASSEAGLSWEQYF. CDR3 nucleotide sequence: TGTGCCAGCAGTGAAGCGGGACTATCTTGGGAGCAGTACTTC.

This clonotype was detected many times. V and J are TRBV19 and TRBJ2-1, with 10 bases that match TRBD2. Germline CDR1 reads LNHDA; CDR2 reads SQIVND (reference sequence). The CDR3 has 15 amino acids. With V trimmed by 6 bases and J by 10 bases, 12 bases remained unmatched. This CDR3 is CASSPGLAWGGEQFF. The DNA of the CDR3 is TGTGCCAGTAGCCCGGGACTAGCGTGGGGAGGGGAGCAGTTCTTC.